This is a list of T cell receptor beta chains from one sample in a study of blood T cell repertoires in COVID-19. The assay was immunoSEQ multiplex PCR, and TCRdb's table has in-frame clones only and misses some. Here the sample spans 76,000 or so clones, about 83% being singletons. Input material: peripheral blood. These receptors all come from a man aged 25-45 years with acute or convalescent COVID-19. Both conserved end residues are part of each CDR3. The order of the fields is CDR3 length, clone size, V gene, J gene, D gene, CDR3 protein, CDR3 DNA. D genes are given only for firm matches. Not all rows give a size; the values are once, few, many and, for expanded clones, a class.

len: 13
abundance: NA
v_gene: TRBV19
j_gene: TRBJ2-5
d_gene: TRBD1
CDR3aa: CASSIRDRETQYF
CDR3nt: TGTGCCAGTAGTATAAGGGACAGGGAGACCCAGTACTTC

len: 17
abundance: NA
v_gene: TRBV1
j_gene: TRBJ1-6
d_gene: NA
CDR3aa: CTSSQGTGDFYNSPLHF
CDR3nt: TGCACCAGCAGCCAAGGGACAGGGGACTTCTATAATTCACCCCTCCACTTT

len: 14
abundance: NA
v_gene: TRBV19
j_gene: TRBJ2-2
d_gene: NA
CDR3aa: CASTTRRTPGELFF
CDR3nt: TGTGCCAGTACTACCCGGAGGACGCCCGGGGAGCTGTTTTTT

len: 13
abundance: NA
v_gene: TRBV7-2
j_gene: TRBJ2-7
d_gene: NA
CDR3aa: CASSLVSHYEQYF
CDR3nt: TGTGCCAGCAGCTTAGTTAGCCACTACGAGCAGTACTTC

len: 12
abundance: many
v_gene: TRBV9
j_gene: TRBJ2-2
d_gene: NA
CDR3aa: CASTGTNGELFF
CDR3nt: TGTGCCAGCACGGGGACAAACGGGGAGCTGTTTTTT

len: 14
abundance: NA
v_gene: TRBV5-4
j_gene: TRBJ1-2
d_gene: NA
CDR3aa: CASSHTGINYGYTF
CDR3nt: TGTGCCAGCAGCCATACGGGGATTAACTATGGCTACACCTTC

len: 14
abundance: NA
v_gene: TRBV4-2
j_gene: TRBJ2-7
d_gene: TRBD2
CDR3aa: CASSQAGGEYEQYF
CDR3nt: TGTGCCAGCAGCCAAGCGGGAGGGGAGTACGAGCAGTACTTC

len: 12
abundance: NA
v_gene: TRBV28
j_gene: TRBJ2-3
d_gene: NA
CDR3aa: CASSWLSDTQYF
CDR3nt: TGTGCCAGCAGTTGGCTTTCGGATACGCAGTATTTT

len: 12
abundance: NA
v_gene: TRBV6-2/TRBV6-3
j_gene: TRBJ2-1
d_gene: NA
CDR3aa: CASSILNNEQFF
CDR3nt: TGTGCCAGCAGTATCCTTAACAATGAGCAGTTCTTC

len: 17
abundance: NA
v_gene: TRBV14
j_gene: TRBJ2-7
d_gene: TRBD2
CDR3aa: CASSQDPPSGRFREQYF
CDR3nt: TGTGCCAGCAGCCAAGATCCCCCCAGCGGGAGATTTCGGGAGCAGTACTTC

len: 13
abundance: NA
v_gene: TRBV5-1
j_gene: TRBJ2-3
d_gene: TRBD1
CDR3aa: CASSLDRADTQYF
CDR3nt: TGCGCCAGCAGCCTGGACAGGGCAGATACGCAGTATTTT

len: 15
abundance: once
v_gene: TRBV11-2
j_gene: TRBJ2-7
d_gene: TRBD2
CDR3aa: CASSHLAGGSYEQYF
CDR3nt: TGTGCCAGCAGCCATCTAGCGGGAGGCTCCTACGAGCAGTACTTC

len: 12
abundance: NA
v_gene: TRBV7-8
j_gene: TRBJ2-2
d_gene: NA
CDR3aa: CASSPKTGELFF
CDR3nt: TGTGCCAGCAGCCCAAAAACCGGGGAGCTGTTTTTT

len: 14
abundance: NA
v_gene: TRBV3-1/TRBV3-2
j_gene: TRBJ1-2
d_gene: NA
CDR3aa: CASSQGQAIYGYTF
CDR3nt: TGTGCCAGCAGCCAAGGGCAGGCGATCTATGGCTACACCTTC